This T cell receptor beta chain was identified during a study of T cell clones after liver transplantation. The repertoire was sequenced with immunoSEQ multiplex PCR; TCRdb's copy has only in-frame clones and lacks some. The table includes tens of thousands of clones, over 55% detected once. The V gene's germline CDR1 is SGHRS and CDR2 YFSETQ. V trimming: 0 bases; J trimming: 4 bases; junction bases outside the gene matches: 6. The CDR3 runs to 16 residues. Here the sequenced sample was CD4+ T cells from blood, taken before liver transplant. This clonotype was obtained from a human donor who received a liver transplant. V is TRBV5-1 and J is TRBJ2-3; 9 bases line up with TRBD2. The CDR3 reads CASSLDAGGISDTQYF. CDR3 DNA: TGCGCCAGCAGCTTGGATGCGGGGGGGATCTCAGATACGCAGTATTTT.